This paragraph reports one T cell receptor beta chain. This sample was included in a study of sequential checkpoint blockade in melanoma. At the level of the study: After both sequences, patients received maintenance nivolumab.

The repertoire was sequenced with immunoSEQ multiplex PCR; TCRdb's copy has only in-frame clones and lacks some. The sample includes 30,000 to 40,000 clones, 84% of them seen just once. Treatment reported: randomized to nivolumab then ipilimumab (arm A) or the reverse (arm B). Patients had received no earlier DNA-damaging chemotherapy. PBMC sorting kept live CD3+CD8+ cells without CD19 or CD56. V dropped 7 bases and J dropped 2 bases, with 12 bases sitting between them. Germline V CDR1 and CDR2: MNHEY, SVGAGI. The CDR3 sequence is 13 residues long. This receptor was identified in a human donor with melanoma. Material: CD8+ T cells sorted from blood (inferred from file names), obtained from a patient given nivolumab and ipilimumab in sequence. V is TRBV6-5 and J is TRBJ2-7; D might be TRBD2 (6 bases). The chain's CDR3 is CASTVGGTYEQYF. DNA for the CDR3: TGTGCCAGCACTGTGGGCGGGACCTACGAGCAGTACTTC.